This T cell receptor (beta chain) was identified during a study of T cells in Graves' hyperthyroidism and ophthalmopathy. The CDR3 totals 16 residues. Looked up from germline, CDR1 is SGHTA and CDR2 is FQGNSA. Trimming took 0 bases from V and 7 from J; bases not matched to a gene: 10. This clonotype was counted ten times or more. Antigen unknown. The source material, RNA transcripts, was used to amplify TCR beta CDR3 regions. Researchers ran a first-round RT-PCR on the TCR CDR3 using the HTBI primer set. MiXCR was run by TCRdb on the multiplex PCR reads, yielding one entry per CDR3 protein. The sample contains some 620,000 distinct CDR3 sequences, roughly 16% of which appear only once. Study-level results: Most thyroid clonotypes with frequency above 0.001 were detected in blood. In validation, the model predicted ophthalmopathy. These predictions came a median roughly seven months before onset. From stable hyperthyroidism, ophthalmopathy was separated by a 13 V-J model.

PBMCs were derived from around 10 ml fresh peripheral blood. This sequence joins TRBV7-2 and TRBJ1-2; 8 positions agree with TRBD1. The sequencing input was blood. This TCR derives from a woman in her twenties or thirties with Graves' hyperthyroidism. CDR3: CASSLAPVRGPGGYTF. The CDR3 DNA sequence: TGTGCCAGCAGCTTAGCGCCGGTCAGGGGGCCAGGTGGCTACACCTTC.